These 29 T cell receptor beta chains originate from one sample sequenced in a study of spatial heterogeneity in lung cancer. TCRdb ran MiXCR on the 5' RACE reads and lists one entry per CDR3 protein. Of 17,000 or so distinct CDR3 sequences in the sample, 20% to 25% are singletons; the top ten hold around 19%. Time point meaning: sample taken at primary tumor resection. Unsorted samples of tumor, nontumor lung or frozen PBMC had their whole RNA sequenced. The starting material was PBMCs, obtained at surgery. Receptors were obtained from a female donor with early-stage non-small cell lung cancer.

This sequence joins TRBV30 and TRBJ1-1, with TRBD1 as a possible D gene (5 bases). Germline values: CDR1 GTSNPN, CDR2 SVGIG (reference sequence). The CDR3 spans 12 residues. The V and J ends lost 2 bases and 9 bases respectively, with 13 bases between them. For the CDR3, the DNA is TGTGCCTGGAGTCCCGTGCGGGGACAAGCTTTCTTT. Translation gives CAWSPVRGQAFF.

This clonotype was recorded at least ten times. The genes are TRBV18 and TRBJ2-5; TRBD2 is a possible D gene (5 bases). V lost 4 bases and J 4 bases, leaving 16 bases between the germline ends. CDR3 length: 15 residues. The germline CDR1 and CDR2 sequences are KGHSH and LQKENI. CDR3 nucleotide sequence: TGTGCCAGCTCACGAAACCGGGCCGAGGGAGAGACCCAGTACTTC. The encoded protein is CASSRNRAEGETQYF.

This clonotype was counted ten times or more. V gene TRBV6-2 or TRBV6-3 combines with J gene TRBJ2-1; D is ambiguous. The germline V gene encodes CDR1 MNHEY and CDR2 SVGEGT. Between the trimmed V and J ends, which lost 6 bases and 9 bases, there was a span of 12 bases. The CDR3 consists of 12 residues. CDR3 in amino acids: CASRPRLGEQFF. CDR3 DNA sequence: TGTGCCAGCAGACCTAGGCTGGGTGAGCAGTTCTTC.

Only a few counts were recorded for this clonotype. V is TRBV7-2 and J is TRBJ2-5, with D unclear. This CDR3 contains 11 residues. The germline V gene has CDR1 SGHTA and CDR2 FQGNSA. The V and J ends lost 3 bases and 9 bases respectively, with 8 bases between them. CDR3 amino acids: CASSFMGSQYF. The CDR3 bases are TGTGCCAGCAGCTTCATGGGGTCCCAGTACTTC.

This clonotype was detected ten times or more. The rearrangement uses TRBV4-3 and TRBJ2-3; 12 nucleotides agree with TRBD2. The CDR3 contains 17 residues. Germline V lookup: CDR1 LGHNA, CDR2 YSLEER. After removal of 5 bases from V and 2 bases from J, the junction contained 8 bases not matched to a gene. CDR3 loop: CASSSYLAGGITDTQYF. Written as DNA, the CDR3 is TGCGCCAGCAGCTCGTACCTAGCGGGAGGGATCACAGATACGCAGTATTTT.

This clonotype was picked up many times. This rearrangement joins TRBV7-9 to TRBJ2-7; possible D gene TRBD2, 5 bases. V was cut by 8 bases and J by 5 bases, with 13 bases left in between. CDR3 length: 12 residues. The germline gives CDR1 SEHNR, CDR2 FQNEAQ (reference sequence). This chain's CDR3 is CASSSEGNEQYF. The DNA of the CDR3 is TGTGCCAGCTCCTCCGAGGGAAACGAGCAGTACTTC. Drawing the rest from reference TRBV7-9 and TRBJ2-7, the complete variable domain is DTGVSQNPRHKITKRGQNVTFRCDPISEHNRLYWYRQTLGQGPEFLTYFQNEAQLEKSRLLSDRFSAERPKGSFSTLEIQRTEQGDSAMYLCASSSEGNEQYFGPGTRLTVT.

This clonotype occurred many times. The J gene is TRBJ2-7, the V gene TRBV6-5; possible D gene TRBD2, 5 bases. Germline CDR1 reads MNHEY; CDR2 reads SVGAGI. With 6 bases removed from V and 3 bases from J, the gap between germline ends came to 24 bases. This CDR3 has 17 amino acids. The CDR3 DNA reads TGTGCCAGCAGCCCTTCTGTGGGTGGTACTAGAGACTACGAGCAGTACTTC. Translated: CASSPSVGGTRDYEQYF.

The chain uses TRBV5-1 and TRBJ2-1; 10 bases line up with TRBD2. The V gene end was trimmed by 1 base and the J gene end by 5 bases; junction bases not matched to a gene: 6. This CDR3 has 16 amino acids. Germline V gives CDR1 SGHRS, CDR2 YFSETQ. The CDR3 is CASSLTSGTRNNEQFF. As DNA, the CDR3 is TGCGCCAGCAGCTTGACTAGCGGGACCAGAAACAATGAGCAGTTCTTC.

By share, this clonotype ranks as medium-sized. The rearrangement uses TRBV20-1 and TRBJ2-4, with D hard to call. V was shortened by 2 bases and J by 1 base, with 9 bases between the two germline ends. Per the germline V gene, CDR1 is DFQATT and CDR2 is SNEGSKA (reference sequence). The CDR3 consists of 14 residues. The CDR3 DNA sequence: TGCAGTGCTAGAATTTCAAGTGCCAAAAACATTCAGTACTTC. Translated: CSARISSAKNIQYF.

The chain carries TRBV20-1 and TRBJ1-6; D not resolved. The germline CDR1 and CDR2 sequences are DFQATT and SNEGSKA (reference sequence). The CDR3 covers 13 residues. Between the trimmed V and J ends, which lost 6 bases and 9 bases, there was a span of 15 bases. CDR3 sequence reads: CSAPKRKFSPLHF. DNA for the CDR3: TGCAGTGCCCCCAAGAGGAAATTTTCACCCCTCCACTTT.

This chain joins TRBV7-2 and TRBJ2-3; 7 positions agree with TRBD2. The CDR3 covers 18 residues. V lost 5 bases, J lost 6 bases, and 20 bases stayed unmatched. Germline assignment: CDR1 SGHTA and CDR2 FQGNSA. The CDR3 sequence: CASSNPRREQWVADTQYF. In DNA form, the CDR3 reads TGTGCCAGCAGCAATCCCCGGCGGGAGCAGTGGGTCGCGGATACGCAGTATTTT.

The chain recombines TRBV28 with TRBJ2-5; D ambiguous. The V gene lost 4 bases and the J gene lost 5 bases, with 5 bases spanning the gap. The CDR3 runs to 11 residues. Germline CDR1 is MDHEN and CDR2 is SYDVKM. The CDR3 DNA is TGTGCCAGCAGTTATTCGGAGACCCAGTACTTC. Protein product: CASSYSETQYF.

The rearrangement links TRBV30 to TRBJ2-1, with 16 bases that match TRBD2. From germline, CDR1 is GTSNPN and CDR2 SVGIG (reference sequence). V lost 3 bases, J lost 0 bases, and 8 bases stayed unmatched. This CDR3 has 19 amino acids. The CDR3 bases are TGTGCCTGGAGCTCGGGACTAGCGGGAGGGTATGTCTCCTACAATGAGCAGTTCTTC. Its translation: CAWSSGLAGGYVSYNEQFF.

V and J are TRBV7-2 and TRBJ1-1; 7 nucleotides agree with TRBD1. Germline V gene data show CDR1 as SGHTA and CDR2 as FQGNSA. The CDR3 has 16 residues. V was clipped by 5 bases and J by 1 base; unmatched bases: 10. Here the CDR3 DNA reads TGTGCCAGCAGCCCCCTATTGGACAGGAAGAACACTGAAGCTTTCTTT. Translation gives CASSPLLDRKNTEAFF.

This clonotype showed up just a few times. The rearrangement joins TRBV9 to TRBJ2-3, with 11 nucleotides matching TRBD2. Germline CDR1 reads SGDLS; CDR2 reads YYNGEE. There are 14 residues in the CDR3. The CDR3 region is CVPTSGTSTDTQYF. The CDR3 DNA is TGTGTCCCGACTAGCGGGACAAGCACAGATACGCAGTATTTT.

The sample holds many counts of this clonotype. The chain couples TRBV6-5 to TRBJ1-5; D call uncertain. The length of the CDR3 is 14 residues. Looked up from germline, CDR1 is MNHEY and CDR2 is SVGAGI. Trimming left V 2 bases short and J 2 bases short, with 7 bases between. This CDR3 reads CASSYREGNQPQHF. The CDR3 DNA reads TGTGCCAGCAGTTACAGGGAAGGCAATCAGCCCCAGCATTTT.

This clonotype showed up many times. The genes are TRBV11-2 and TRBJ2-3, with D perhaps TRBD1 (6 bases). Trimming shortened V by 5 bases and J by 4 bases, and 19 bases separated the two germline ends. Germline values: CDR1 SGHAT, CDR2 FQNNGV. CDR3 size: 16 residues. In DNA form, the CDR3 reads TGTGCCAGCAGCACGTGGACAGCCACGATTTCAGATACGCAGTATTTT. Its protein product is CASSTWTATISDTQYF. The variable domain in full, completed from reference TRBV11-2 and TRBJ2-3, reads EAGVAQSPRYKIIEKRQSVAFWCNPISGHATLYWYQQILGQGPKLLIQFQNNGVVDDSQLPKDRFSAERLKGVDSTLKIQPAKLEDSAVYLCASSTWTATISDTQYFGPGTRLTVL.

This clonotype showed up many times. V gene TRBV7-9 combines with J gene TRBJ1-6; D gene uncertain. The CDR3 sequence is 13 residues long. Germline CDR1 reads SEHNR; CDR2 reads FQNEAQ (reference sequence). Trimming stripped 0 bases from V and 14 bases from J, with 11 bases between. The CDR3: CASSLAGVRALHF. CDR3 nucleotides: TGTGCCAGCAGCTTAGCCGGCGTGCGGGCCCTCCACTTT.

This clonotype was detected many times. This rearrangement joins TRBV7-2 to TRBJ1-1, with D perhaps TRBD1 (6 bases). V was shortened by 5 bases and J by 10 bases, with 14 bases between the two germline ends. CDR3 length: 12 amino acids. Looked up from germline, CDR1 is SGHTA and CDR2 is FQGNSA. The CDR3 loop reads CASSRDTPRAFF. CDR3 sequence (DNA): TGTGCCAGCAGCCGGGACACACCCCGAGCTTTCTTT.

In this sample, this clonotype turned up many times. The chain has TRBV7-9 and TRBJ2-3; 9 nucleotides line up with TRBD2. Germline V lookup: CDR1 SEHNR, CDR2 FQNEAQ (reference sequence). The V and J ends lost 5 bases and 3 bases, in that order; junction bases with no gene match: 12. CDR3 length: 17 amino acids. The CDR3 spells CASSPAWASGKTDTQYF. The CDR3 DNA reads TGTGCCAGCAGCCCGGCCTGGGCTAGCGGGAAGACAGATACGCAGTATTTT.

This clonotype was recorded at least ten times. The genes are TRBV18 and TRBJ2-2; D call uncertain. From germline, CDR1 is KGHSH and CDR2 LQKENI. Deletions cut 2 bases from V and 3 bases from J, with 13 bases between. There are 16 residues in the CDR3. CDR3 nucleotide sequence: TGTGCCAGCTCACCAAGCGTTGTTAAGGACACCGGGGAGCTGTTTTTT. Its translation: CASSPSVVKDTGELFF.

In its sample, this clonotype was seen many times. The chain is built from TRBV11-2 and TRBJ2-2; no clear D gene. Germline-derived CDR1 and CDR2 are SGHAT and FQNNGV. The CDR3 sequence is 12 residues long. The V and J ends lost 11 bases and 4 bases respectively, with 11 bases between them. The CDR3 sequence: CAAPTPTGELFF. Here the CDR3 DNA reads TGTGCCGCCCCCACCCCCACCGGGGAGCTGTTTTTT.

This clonotype was recorded at least ten times. This chain uses TRBV29-1 with TRBJ2-2, with a weak D call TRBD1 (8 bases). Per germline, CDR1 SQVTM and CDR2 ANQGSEA. The CDR3 runs 17 residues. V gave up 4 bases and J gave up 5 bases, with 23 bases separating them. CDR3 protein: CSVGEGGQGDFTGELFF. CDR3 sequence (DNA): TGCAGCGTTGGGGAGGGAGGACAGGGAGATTTTACCGGGGAGCTGTTTTTT.

This clonotype was observed at least ten times. The CDR3 is CASSEQDRAYNEQFF. The CDR3 DNA follows: TGTGCCAGCAGTGAACAGGACAGGGCCTACAATGAGCAGTTCTTC. J is TRBJ2-1 and V is TRBV6-4, with 8 bases that match TRBD1. This CDR3 contains 15 residues. V shed 3 bases and J 2 bases; nucleotides not matched to a gene: 3. CDR1 is MRHNA, CDR2 SNTAGT, per germline.

Concerning this clonotype: A much larger clone sits a single nucleotide away, making a read error possible. The CDR3 protein is CASSRGAPDRAGTEAFF. In DNA, the CDR3 is TGTGCCAGCAGCCGAGGGGCACCGGACAGGGCTGGCACTGAAGCTTTCTTT. The V and J genes are TRBV4-2 and TRBJ1-1; 8 bases match TRBD1. This CDR3 spans 17 amino acids. In germline, CDR1 is LGHNA, CDR2 YNFKEQ. Trimming cost V 4 bases and J 4 bases; bases outside gene matches: 14.

This clonotype was detected ten times or more. The gene calls are TRBV2 and TRBJ2-1; 9 positions match TRBD2. Per germline, CDR1 SNHLY and CDR2 FYNNEI. The V gene end was trimmed by 7 bases and the J gene end by 0 bases; junction bases not matched to a gene: 13. The CDR3 length is 18 residues. CDR3 sequence reads: CASNALVAGESSYNEQFF. The CDR3 DNA reads as TGTGCCAGCAACGCCCTTGTAGCGGGAGAGAGCTCCTACAATGAGCAGTTCTTC.

This clonotype appeared a single time. The chain joins TRBV28 to TRBJ2-7; D is uncertain. Germline assignment: CDR1 MDHEN and CDR2 SYDVKM. V was shortened by 7 bases and J by 6 bases, with 16 bases between the two germline ends. The CDR3 extends over 13 amino acids. The CDR3 DNA is TGTGCCAGCACCGCCTTACCAGAGTTCGAGCAGTACTTC. This codes for CASTALPEFEQYF.

This clonotype rates as medium-sized (0.01 to 0.1%). The chain employs TRBV24-1 and TRBJ2-1; D call uncertain. This CDR3 region has 14 residues. The V end was cut by 7 bases, the J end by 2 bases, with 11 bases between. Per germline, CDR1 KGHDR and CDR2 SFDVKD. The CDR3 DNA reads as TGTGCCACCAGCCACCGGCCACCCTACAATGAGCAGTTCTTC. Translation: CATSHRPPYNEQFF.

This clonotype was found many times. The chain is built from TRBV2 and TRBJ1-1; D uncertain. The germline gives CDR1 SNHLY, CDR2 FYNNEI. Trimming shortened V by 2 bases and J by 8 bases, and 6 bases separated the two germline ends. This CDR3 has 11 amino acids. The CDR3 loop reads CASSESGEAFF. CDR3 DNA: TGTGCCAGCAGTGAATCGGGGGAAGCTTTCTTT.